A selection of T cell receptor beta chains follows, all from one sample in a study of human T cells and chemical hapten exposure. One entry per CDR3 protein results from TCRdb running MiXCR on the RACE reads. Among approximately 74,000 distinct CDR3 sequences listed, about 31% were seen once. The input for sequencing was whole blood, taken in connection with sensitization to the hapten diphenylcyclopropenone (DPC). Every receptor here comes from a man between 35 and 55 years old with alopecia areata. Some clones in this sample may be carry-over from other donors' samples. Each CDR3 is given with its conserved first and last residue.

TRBV7-9	CASSLKQGLAGNTIYF
TRBV12-3/TRBV12-4	CASTGTLPYNEQFF
TRBV7-9	CASSLLAGHTETFF
TRBV7-9	CASSLGGASTDTQYF
TRBV6-2/TRBV6-3	CASSLDVRYGYTF
TRBV6-6	CASSYESPKANEQFF
TRBV7-8	CASSLVARGNYEQYF
TRBV25-1	CASSGTGYEQYF
TRBV6-2/TRBV6-3	CASSYKAGSQPQHF
TRBV7-3	CASSAGLAGGRFNEQFF
TRBV7-2	CASSLARDSNTEAFF
TRBV18	CASSPQASGNEQFF
TRBV27	CASSVTGYDSNQPQHF
TRBV7-8	CASSLGWEFQPQHF
TRBV6-5	CASAKGLYSNQPQHF
TRBV15	CATSRRGLAGVANEQFF
TRBV10-3	CAIGGGQGPYEQYF
TRBV5-1	CASSRGPREGSTEAFF
TRBV29-1	CSVSTGGATDTQYF
TRBV2	CASSAGTAAEAFF
TRBV20-1	CRRGGNTEAFF
TRBV9	CASSPTDSLEQYF